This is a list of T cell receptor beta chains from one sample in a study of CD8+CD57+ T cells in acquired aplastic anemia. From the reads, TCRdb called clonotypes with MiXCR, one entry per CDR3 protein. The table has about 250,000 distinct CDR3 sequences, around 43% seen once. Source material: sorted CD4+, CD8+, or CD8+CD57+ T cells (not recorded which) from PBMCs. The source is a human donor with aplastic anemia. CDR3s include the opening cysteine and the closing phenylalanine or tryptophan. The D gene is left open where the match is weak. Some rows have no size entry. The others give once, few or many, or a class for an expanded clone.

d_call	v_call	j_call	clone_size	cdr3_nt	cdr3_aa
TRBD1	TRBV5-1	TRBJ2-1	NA	TGCGCCAGCAGCTTGATTGCACAGGGGGCCTACAATGAGCAGTTCTTC	CASSLIAQGAYNEQFF
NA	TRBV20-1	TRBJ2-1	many	TGCAGTGCCGAGGAGGCTAGACGCGAAGGCAATGAGCAGTTCTTC	CSAEEARREGNEQFF
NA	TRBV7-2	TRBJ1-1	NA	TGTGCCAGCAGCAACCGGGTGCGTACTGAAGCTTTCTTT	CASSNRVRTEAFF
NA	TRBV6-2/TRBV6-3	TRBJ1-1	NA	TGTGCCAGCAGGACAGAGAACACCGGGGCCTTGAACACTGAAGCTTTCTTT	CASRTENTGALNTEAFF
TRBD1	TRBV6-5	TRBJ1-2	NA	TGTGCCAGCAGACGAGGACAGGGCCTCTTGTCCGGGGAGGGTGGCCACACCTTC	CASRRGQGLLSGEGGHTF
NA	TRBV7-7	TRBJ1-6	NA	TGTGCTAGCAGCTTGGCCGGGAAGACACCTAATTCACCCCTCCACTTT	CASSLAGKTPNSPLHF
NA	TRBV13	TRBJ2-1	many	TGTGCCAGCAGCTTTTTAAGGGCTGAGCAGTTCTTC	CASSFLRAEQFF
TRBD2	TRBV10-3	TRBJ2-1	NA	TGTGCCATCAGTGCGCTAGCGGGGAGTTACAATGAGCAGTTCTTC	CAISALAGSYNEQFF
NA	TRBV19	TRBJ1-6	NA	TGTGCCAGTAGTGGGCGCGATAATTCACCCCTCCACTTT	CASSGRDNSPLHF
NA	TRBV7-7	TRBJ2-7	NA	TGTGCTAGCAGCTTAACCGGGACACCCGAGCAGTACTTC	CASSLTGTPEQYF